This passage covers 25 T cell receptor beta chains from one sample sequenced in a study of low-dose radiotherapy and immunotherapy resistance in tumors. TRAV- and TRBV-specific primers primed first-strand cDNA, covering alpha and beta chains. It was with a constant-region primer and a V-primer adapter that TCRs were amplified over around 19 PCR cycles. TCRdb itself ran the reads through MiXCR, one entry per CDR3 protein. Of just over 90,000 distinct CDR3 sequences listed, about 20% are singletons. Time point specified: after trial treatment. Described treatment: LDRT plus nivolumab, ipilimumab, low-dose cyclophosphamide and aspirin (RACIN trial). Here the sequenced sample was PBMCs, taken after low-dose radiotherapy plus immunotherapy. These receptors all come from a female donor with ovarian cancer.

The table lists this clonotype with many counts. This CDR3 is CASSQNRRSTEAFF. The DNA for the CDR3 is TGTGCCAGCAGCCAGAACCGGAGGAGCACTGAAGCTTTCTTT. The V call is TRBV3-1, the J call TRBJ1-1, with D uncertain. Trimming took 3 bases from V and 4 from J, leaving 12 bases between them. Germline CDR1 LGHDT, CDR2 YNNKEL (reference sequence). The CDR3 extends over 14 amino acids. The full variable domain, with the rest looked up from reference TRBV3-1 and TRBJ1-1, is DTAVSQTPKYLVTQMGNDKSIKCEQNLGHDTMYWYKQDSKKFLKIMFSYNNKELIINETVPNRFSPKSPDKAHLNLHINSLELGDSAVYFCASSQNRRSTEAFFGQGTRLTVV.

Concerning this clonotype itself: No DNA is shown, since the ends of the CDR3 on it are uncertain; the CDR3 is the one TCRdb lists. The rearrangement links TRBV6-2 or TRBV6-3 to TRBJ2-2; TRBD2, the table's D call, lacks a check against the DNA. In germline, CDR1 is MNHEY, CDR2 SVGEGT. From its first to its last residue, the CDR3 has 17 amino acids. The chain's CDR3 is CASSVQGPNTGELFFFF.

This clonotype has ten or more counts. V gene TRBV29-1 combines with J gene TRBJ2-1; no clear D gene. Trimming pared 5 bases from V and 7 bases from J, leaving 6 bases between. The length of the CDR3 is 10 residues. Germline CDR1 reads SQVTM; CDR2 reads ANQGSEA. The CDR3 DNA follows: TGCAGCGTTAATGGGAATGAGCAGTTCTTC. It specifies CSVNGNEQFF.

This clonotype appeared many times. The chain carries TRBV7-6 and TRBJ1-1, with D unresolved. The V and J ends lost 5 bases and 1 base respectively, with 11 bases between them. The CDR3 consists of 14 residues. CDR1 is SGHVS, CDR2 FNYEAQ, per germline. CDR3 protein: CASSQDVRNTEAFF. The CDR3 DNA follows: TGTGCCAGCAGCCAAGATGTGAGGAACACTGAAGCTTTCTTT.

This clonotype showed up many times. The chain uses TRBV10-1 and TRBJ2-1, with D perhaps matching TRBD2 (5 bases). Germline V gene sequence: CDR1 WNHNN, CDR2 SYGVQD (reference sequence). CDR3 length equals 13 residues. Trimming shortened V by 11 bases and J by 9 bases, and 20 bases separated the two germline ends. In nucleotides, the CDR3 is TGCGCCGGCTTTCTGCCGCGGAGGTTTGAGCAGTTCTTC. As protein: CAGFLPRRFEQFF.

This clonotype was found many times. The genes are TRBV24-1 and TRBJ2-1; 7 nucleotides match TRBD1. CDR3 length: 16 residues. The germline CDR1 and CDR2 sequences are KGHDR and SFDVKD. J was trimmed by 1 base and V by 3 bases; bases with no gene match: 5. CDR3 loop: CATSDQTGLSYNEQFF. In DNA, the CDR3 is TGTGCCACCAGTGATCAGACAGGGCTATCCTACAATGAGCAGTTCTTC.

This clonotype has ten or more counts. The chain has TRBV12-3 or TRBV12-4 and TRBJ2-7; 11 bases match TRBD2. Germline trimming cut 5 bases from V and 4 bases from J; bases unmatched to any gene: 7. There are 15 residues in the CDR3. CDR3 region: CASSLSSGGKYEQYF. The CDR3 bases are TGTGCCAGCAGTCTTTCTAGCGGGGGGAAATACGAGCAGTACTTC.

This clonotype has a count of ten or more. The V gene is TRBV5-1, the J gene TRBJ1-1; tentative D call: TRBD1 (6 bases). This CDR3 has 16 amino acids. V lost 4 bases to trimming and J lost 4 bases, with 20 bases between them. Germline-derived CDR1 and CDR2 are SGHRS and YFSETQ. CDR3 sequence: CASSPRTAGGLTEAFF. Here the CDR3 DNA reads TGCGCCAGCAGCCCCCGGACAGCGGGGGGCCTCACTGAAGCTTTCTTT.

This clonotype appeared a few times. J is TRBJ2-1 and V is TRBV29-1; the match to TRBD2 covers 13 bases. CDR1 and CDR2 (germline): SQVTM, ANQGSEA. The J segment lost 6 bases and the V segment lost 7 bases, leaving 6 bases of the junction unmatched. The CDR3 spans 14 residues. The CDR3 nucleotides are TGCAGCGCTCGGAGGACTAGCGGGGGCAATGAGCAGTTCTTC. Translation gives CSARRTSGGNEQFF.

This clonotype was recorded many times. The gene calls are TRBV24-1 and TRBJ2-1, with D possibly TRBD2 on 5 matching bases. The V end lost 2 bases, the J end lost 1 base, and 8 bases lay between the germline ends. Germline lookup yields CDR1 KGHDR and CDR2 SFDVKD. CDR3 length equals 15 residues. The CDR3 loop is CATSDSGRSYNEQFF. The CDR3, as DNA: TGTGCCACCAGTGATTCGGGAAGGTCCTACAATGAGCAGTTCTTC.

This clonotype was observed many times. The chain joins TRBV7-9 to TRBJ1-3; no definite D call. This CDR3 spans 14 amino acids. Trimming cost V 4 bases and J 3 bases, with 10 bases left between them. Germline loops: CDR1 SEHNR, CDR2 FQNEAQ (reference sequence). CDR3 in DNA: TGTGCCAGCAGCTCCACGGTTCTTGGAAACACCATATATTTT. Translating gives CASSSTVLGNTIYF.

This clonotype occurred many times. The gene calls are TRBV3-1 and TRBJ1-2, with a tentative D call TRBD1 (5 bases). V lost 4 bases, J lost 7 bases, and 16 bases lay in between. Germline loops: CDR1 LGHDT, CDR2 YNNKEL (reference sequence). CDR3 length: 14 residues. The DNA of the CDR3 is TGTGCCAGCAGCCCCCGGGGAGGGGCTGCTGGCTACACCTTC. Translated: CASSPRGGAAGYTF.

This clonotype appeared a few times. This chain connects TRBV7-2 to TRBJ2-3; a weak D match, TRBD2 (6 bases). Trimming stripped 2 bases from V and 7 bases from J, with 10 bases between. The CDR3 loop spans 13 amino acids. From germline, CDR1 is SGHTA and CDR2 FQGNSA. For the CDR3, the DNA is TGTGCCAGCAGCTTAACACTAGCTCATACGCAGTATTTT. Translated: CASSLTLAHTQYF.

The table lists this clonotype with a count of one. A far larger clone is off by one base, so a read error is likely. The gene calls are TRBV13 and TRBJ2-3; D may match TRBD1 or TRBD2 (6 bases each). The CDR3 consists of 15 residues. The V and J ends lost 0 bases and 2 bases respectively, with 9 bases between them. Germline V gene sequence: CDR1 PRHDT, CDR2 FYEKMQ (reference sequence). The CDR3 loop reads CASSLGGGLTDTQYF. DNA for the CDR3: TGTGCCAGCAGCTTAGGGGGGGGCCTCACAGATACGCAGTATTTT.

This clonotype was detected only once. J is TRBJ2-5 and V is TRBV5-5, with TRBD1 identical over 9 bases. Germline V gene sequence: CDR1 SGHKS, CDR2 YYEKEE (reference sequence). After removal of 4 bases from V and 2 bases from J, the junction contained 6 bases not matched to a gene. The CDR3 is 15 amino acids. CDR3 in amino acids: CASSTGTGPQETQYF. The CDR3, as DNA: TGTGCCAGCAGCACCGGGACAGGGCCTCAAGAGACCCAGTACTTC.

This clonotype was observed at least ten times. The chain links TRBV2 to TRBJ2-5; no clear D. With 10 bases removed from V and 0 bases from J, the gap between germline ends came to 18 bases. This CDR3 comprises 15 residues. Germline lookup yields CDR1 SNHLY and CDR2 FYNNEI. The CDR3 loop reads CAMSDGFLDQETQYF. CDR3 sequence (DNA): TGTGCCATGTCCGATGGTTTCTTGGACCAAGAGACCCAGTACTTC.

Many counts were recorded for this clonotype. The CDR3 region is CASSQEKTQYF. The CDR3 DNA is TGCGCCAGCAGCCAAGAGAAGACCCAGTACTTC. The chain has TRBV4-1 and TRBJ2-5; D gene uncertain. Germline CDR1 MGHRA, CDR2 YSYEKL. V was cut by 0 bases and J by 6 bases, with 2 bases left in between. The CDR3 extends over 11 amino acids.

In its sample, this clonotype was seen many times. This chain joins TRBV20-1 and TRBJ2-3, with TRBD1 identical over 7 bases. V gave up 5 bases and J gave up 6 bases; unmatched junction bases: 14. This CDR3 is built from 15 residues. Germline CDR1 reads DFQATT; CDR2 reads SNEGSKA (reference sequence). Here the CDR3 DNA reads TGCAGTGCTGTTCACAGGGGTGGCGCGAAGGATACGCAGTATTTT. Translation gives CSAVHRGGAKDTQYF.

This clonotype was picked up many times. This chain connects TRBV5-1 to TRBJ2-2; D unclear. Per germline, CDR1 SGHRS and CDR2 YFSETQ. V lost 0 bases to trimming and J lost 6 bases, with 6 bases between them. The CDR3 runs to 13 residues. The CDR3 sequence is CASSLDGSGELFF. The CDR3 nucleotides read TGCGCCAGCAGCTTGGATGGGTCCGGGGAGCTGTTTTTT.

The gene calls are TRBV5-1 and TRBJ2-2; the match to TRBD2 covers 9 bases. Trimming at V came to 4 bases and at J to 0 bases, leaving 4 bases not matched to a gene. This CDR3 is built from 16 residues. From germline, CDR1 is SGHRS and CDR2 YFSETQ. CDR3: CASSARTSANTGELFF. The CDR3, as DNA: TGCGCCAGCAGCGCTCGGACTAGCGCGAACACCGGGGAGCTGTTTTTT.

Many counts were recorded for this clonotype. The chain recombines TRBV19 with TRBJ1-5; D gene uncertain. V gave up 7 bases and J gave up 1 base, with 14 bases separating them. The CDR3 covers 15 residues. The germline CDR1 and CDR2 sequences are LNHDA and SQIVND (reference sequence). CDR3 loop: CASTIRLGSNQPQHF. Here the CDR3 DNA reads TGTGCCAGTACCATTCGTCTGGGAAGCAATCAGCCCCAGCATTTT. The entire variable domain, with the rest obtained from reference TRBV19 and TRBJ1-5, is as follows: DGGITQSPKYLFRKEGQNVTLSCEQNLNHDAMYWYRQDPGQGLRLIYYSQIVNDFQKGDIAEGYSVSREKKESFPLTVTSAQKNPTAFYLCASTIRLGSNQPQHFGDGTRLSIL.

The chain combines TRBV12-3 or TRBV12-4 with TRBJ2-1; D is perhaps TRBD2 (6 bases). V lost 6 bases to trimming and J lost 1 base, with 13 bases between them. This CDR3 comprises 15 residues. The CDR3 loop is CASSFDGGSYNEQFF. The CDR3 region has the DNA TGTGCCAGCAGCTTCGACGGGGGATCCTACAATGAGCAGTTCTTC.

This clonotype was seen many times. J is TRBJ2-3 and V is TRBV11-2; 7 nucleotides agree with TRBD2. The V segment lost 4 bases and the J segment 0 bases; nucleotides outside the gene matches: 7. The germline gives CDR1 SGHAT, CDR2 FQNNGV. The CDR3 runs to 16 residues. The CDR3 region has the DNA TGTGCCAGCAGCTATCTAACGGGAGGAAGCACAGATACGCAGTATTTT. Its translation: CASSYLTGGSTDTQYF.

With regard to this clonotype: A single base is all that separates this from a far larger clone, so a read error is likely. V usage is TRBV13 and J usage is TRBJ2-5; 10 nucleotides match TRBD2. Germline values: CDR1 PRHDT, CDR2 FYEKMQ (reference sequence). V dropped 2 bases and J dropped 11; count of bases not matched to a gene: 17. This CDR3 is built from 17 residues. The CDR3 nucleotides are TGTGCCAGCAGCTTACTGACAACTAGCGGGAAATACAATGAGCAGTACTTC. Encoded protein: CASSLLTTSGKYNEQYF.

This clonotype was counted ten times or more. The genes are TRBV5-6 and TRBJ2-3; 9 bases match TRBD2. CDR3 size: 15 residues. The J segment lost 5 bases and the V segment lost 1 base, leaving 5 bases of the junction unmatched. The germline gives CDR1 SGHDT, CDR2 YYEEEE. CDR3 coding DNA: TGTGCCAGCAGCTTGTCTCGCGGGAGGGTAGATACGCAGTATTTT. Protein: CASSLSRGRVDTQYF.